This entry is about one TCR beta chain. These data originate in a study of blood T cell repertoires in COVID-19. Libraries were prepared by immunoSEQ multiplex PCR; TCRdb keeps only in-frame clonotypes and omits some of them. The sample records just over 300,000 clones, 87% being singletons. The sequence came from a young woman who had recovered from COVID-19. Source material: PBMCs or T cells enriched from blood (not recorded which).

The CDR3, as DNA: TGTGCCAGCAGTTACTCTCCGGGGCGGGGGCAGGGTGAAGCTTTCTTT. Its translation: CASSYSPGRGQGEAFF. The chain is built from TRBV6-5 and TRBJ1-1, with D perhaps TRBD1 (6 bases). CDR1 is MNHEY and CDR2 is SVGAGI in the germline V gene. This CDR3 region has 16 residues. V was cut by 0 bases and J by 7 bases, with 18 bases left in between.